Following are 26 T cell receptor beta chains from one sample sequenced in a study of CD8 T cells in ankylosing spondylitis. TCRdb re-called the 5' RACE reads through MiXCR, storing one row per CDR3 protein. The sample includes about 30,000 distinct CDR3 sequences, about 14% seen only once; the top ten take around 40%. The sample was blood. The receptor set was obtained from a male donor with ankylosing spondylitis or in good health (not recorded which).

The chain combines TRBV20-1 with TRBJ2-1; 10 positions match TRBD2. The CDR3 loop spans 15 amino acids. Per the germline V gene, CDR1 is DFQATT and CDR2 is SNEGSKA (reference sequence). The V gene end was trimmed by 7 bases and the J gene end by 9 bases; junction bases not matched to a gene: 15. In DNA form, the CDR3 reads TGCAGTGTTAGGGTAGCGGGGGGCCGGCACGGTGAGCAGTTCTTC. Protein: CSVRVAGGRHGEQFF.

This clonotype was counted between two and nine times. The chain joins TRBV28 to TRBJ2-5, with a weak D call TRBD2 (6 bases). This CDR3 comprises 11 residues. V lost 3 bases to trimming and J lost 9 bases, with 8 bases between them. Germline loops: CDR1 MDHEN, CDR2 SYDVKM. This CDR3 reads CASSLGGPQYF. The CDR3 DNA reads as TGTGCCAGCAGTTTGGGAGGCCCCCAGTACTTC.

V usage is TRBV29-1 and J usage is TRBJ2-1; TRBD2 agrees at 9 bases. Germline loops: CDR1 SQVTM, CDR2 ANQGSEA. CDR3 length: 16 amino acids. Trimming at V came to 0 bases and at J to 7 bases, leaving 10 bases not matched to a gene. The CDR3 DNA sequence: TGCAGCGTTGAAGATTTTGAACTAGCGGGTTCTAATGAGCAGTTCTTC. Protein product: CSVEDFELAGSNEQFF.

The CDR3 sequence is CASHITGEAFF. In nucleotides, the CDR3 is TGTGCCAGCCACATTACAGGGGAGGCTTTCTTT. The rearrangement links TRBV28 to TRBJ1-1; 7 nucleotides line up with TRBD1. The CDR3 sequence is 11 residues long. Germline V lookup: CDR1 MDHEN, CDR2 SYDVKM. With 8 bases clipped from V and 11 bases from J, the junction kept 8 bases outside the gene matches. Together with reference TRBV28 and TRBJ1-1, the CDR3 gives the full variable domain: DVKVTQSSRYLVKRTGEKVFLECVQDMDHENMFWYRQDPGLGLRLIYFSYDVKMKEKGDIPEGYSVSREKKERFSLILESASTNQTSMYLCASHITGEAFFGQGTRLTVV.

This clonotype was recorded a few times. The CDR3 bases are TGCGCCAGCAGCTTTTTCCGGTCCGAGGATACGCAGTATTTT. As protein: CASSFFRSEDTQYF. The rearrangement links TRBV5-1 to TRBJ2-3; D unclear. Per the germline V gene, CDR1 is SGHRS and CDR2 is YFSETQ. The CDR3 is 14 residues long. The V and J ends lost 2 bases and 6 bases respectively, with 13 bases between them.

There are a few counts of this clonotype. V gene TRBV20-1 combines with J gene TRBJ2-3; 7 positions agree with TRBD2. Trimming removed 5 bases from V and 4 bases from J; junction bases left unmatched: 9. Germline CDR1 reads DFQATT; CDR2 reads SNEGSKA (reference sequence). This CDR3 is built from 14 residues. The CDR3 loop reads CSAVGREWADTQYF. The CDR3 DNA reads TGCAGTGCTGTTGGGCGGGAGTGGGCAGATACGCAGTATTTT.

The sample holds a few counts of this clonotype. The gene calls are TRBV20-1 and TRBJ2-3; TRBD2 matches 8 bases. Germline values: CDR1 DFQATT, CDR2 SNEGSKA (reference sequence). V trimming: 3 bases; J trimming: 5 bases; junction bases outside the gene matches: 7. This CDR3 is built from 14 residues. This CDR3 reads CSASRREGRDTQYF. CDR3 DNA: TGCAGTGCTAGCCGCCGGGAGGGGAGAGATACGCAGTATTTT.

This chain links TRBV12-3 or TRBV12-4 with TRBJ1-1; TRBD1 matches at 7 bases. V shed 3 bases and J 0 bases; nucleotides not matched to a gene: 7. CDR3 length equals 16 residues. Here the CDR3 reads CASSLGRGSLNTEAFF. In DNA form, the CDR3 reads TGTGCCAGCAGTTTGGGCAGGGGGTCGCTGAACACTGAAGCTTTCTTT.

The chain combines TRBV3-1 with TRBJ1-5; D is ambiguous. V was shortened by 1 base and J by 0 bases, with 4 bases between the two germline ends. CDR1 is LGHDT, CDR2 YNNKEL, per germline (reference sequence). The CDR3 sequence is 14 residues long. DNA of the CDR3: TGTGCCAGCAGCCAAGTTAGTAGCAATCAGCCCCAGCATTTT. Protein product: CASSQVSSNQPQHF.

The chain recombines TRBV12-3 or TRBV12-4 with TRBJ2-1, with a tentative D call TRBD1 (6 bases). The CDR3 extends over 18 amino acids. V was trimmed by 7 bases and J by 4 bases, leaving 26 bases between them. In DNA form, the CDR3 reads TGTGCCAGCATCGAAGGGACATCCGCAGCTCCAATATACAATGAGCAGTTCTTC. Encoded protein: CASIEGTSAAPIYNEQFF.

This clonotype occurred a few times. V usage is TRBV6-6 and J usage is TRBJ2-3; 10 bases match TRBD2. Trimming took 5 bases from V and 3 from J; bases not matched to a gene: 5. Germline values: CDR1 MNHNY, CDR2 SVGAGI (reference sequence). CDR3 length: 15 residues. As DNA, the CDR3 is TGTGCCAGCAGTCAACAGCGGGGGGGAACAGATACGCAGTATTTT. It codes for CASSQQRGGTDTQYF.

J is TRBJ2-3 and V is TRBV27, with a weak D call TRBD1 (6 bases). V was trimmed by 5 bases and J by 1 base, leaving 16 bases between them. Looked up from germline, CDR1 is MNHEY and CDR2 is SMNVEV (reference sequence). There are 16 residues in the CDR3. CDR3 protein: CASSTIQGSRTDTQYF. The CDR3 bases are TGTGCCAGCAGTACGATCCAGGGGTCTCGCACAGATACGCAGTATTTT.

The CDR3: CASSPLLGIGELFF. CDR3 DNA sequence: TGTGCCAGCAGTCCACTCCTGGGGATCGGGGAGCTGTTTTTT. This chain links TRBV28 with TRBJ2-2; D gene uncertain. The CDR3 spans 14 residues. The germline gives CDR1 MDHEN, CDR2 SYDVKM. Trimming pared 5 bases from V and 7 bases from J, leaving 14 bases between. Filled out from reference TRBV28 and TRBJ2-2, the complete variable domain reads DVKVTQSSRYLVKRTGEKVFLECVQDMDHENMFWYRQDPGLGLRLIYFSYDVKMKEKGDIPEGYSVSREKKERFSLILESASTNQTSMYLCASSPLLGIGELFFGEGSRLTVL.

Judged by abundance, this clonotype is medium-sized. The chain recombines TRBV24-1 with TRBJ2-7, with 10 bases fitting TRBD1. The junction had 3 bases not matched to a gene; V was cut back by 7 bases and J by 4 bases. This CDR3 is built from 13 residues. CDR1 is KGHDR and CDR2 is SFDVKD in the germline V gene. CDR3 coding DNA: TGTGCCACCAGCAAGGACAGGGGGTACGAGCAGTACGTC. The encoded protein is CATSKDRGYEQYV.

V is TRBV28 and J is TRBJ2-2, with 9 bases matching TRBD1. Germline V CDR1 and CDR2: MDHEN, SYDVKM. Trimming at V came to 11 bases and at J to 6 bases, leaving 7 bases not matched to a gene. The CDR3 loop spans 13 amino acids. DNA for the CDR3: TGTGCCGGGTGTCGGGACAGGGCCGGGGAGCTGTTTTTT. The encoded protein is CAGCRDRAGELFF. Filled out from reference TRBV28 and TRBJ2-2, the complete variable domain reads DVKVTQSSRYLVKRTGEKVFLECVQDMDHENMFWYRQDPGLGLRLIYFSYDVKMKEKGDIPEGYSVSREKKERFSLILESASTNQTSMYLCAGCRDRAGELFFGEGSRLTVL.

Written as DNA, the CDR3 is TGTGCCAGCGCGACAGAAAGCACAGATACGCAGTATTTT. Translation gives CASATESTDTQYF. The V gene is TRBV19, the J gene TRBJ2-3; possibly TRBD1 for D (5 bases). Germline V gene lookup returns CDR1 LNHDA and CDR2 SQIVND (reference sequence). This CDR3 region has 13 residues. The V end was cut by 9 bases, the J end by 0 bases, with 10 bases between.

The chain is built from TRBV19 and TRBJ2-1; the D gene is possibly TRBD2 (5 bases). The length of the CDR3 is 17 residues. V lost 6 bases, J lost 3 bases, and 21 bases lay in between. Germline CDR1 is LNHDA and CDR2 is SQIVND (reference sequence). Here the CDR3 DNA reads TGTGCCAGTAGCACGAGGTTTGACTATCTATACTACAATGAGCAGTTCTTC. Its translation is CASSTRFDYLYYNEQFF.

The chain employs TRBV7-9 and TRBJ1-4; D is perhaps TRBD1 (5 bases). The length of the CDR3 is 14 residues. Germline CDR1 reads SEHNR; CDR2 reads FQNEAQ (reference sequence). V lost 3 bases, J lost 6 bases, and 11 bases lay in between. The CDR3 nucleotides read TGTGCCAGCAGCTTCAGGGTAGAGGATGAAAAACTGTTTTTT. It is translated as CASSFRVEDEKLFF.

The CDR3 reads CASSTPATTDTQYF. The CDR3 nucleotides read TGTGCCAGCAGCACCCCGGCGACCACAGATACGCAGTATTTT. The J gene is TRBJ2-3, the V gene TRBV7-2; no reliable D call. CDR1 is SGHTA and CDR2 is FQGNSA in the germline V gene. This CDR3 comprises 14 residues. V was shortened by 5 bases and J by 2 bases, with 11 bases between the two germline ends.

A few counts support this clonotype. The chain uses TRBV5-6 and TRBJ1-4; D might be TRBD1 (5 bases). V dropped 0 bases and J dropped 8 bases, with 14 bases sitting between them. Germline assignment: CDR1 SGHDT and CDR2 YYEEEE. CDR3 length equals 15 residues. The CDR3 spells CASSLVSQGGEKLFF. The CDR3 DNA follows: TGTGCCAGCAGCTTGGTGTCGCAGGGAGGAGAAAAACTGTTTTTT.

DNA for the CDR3: TGTGCCTGGAGTGTCGTTAGGTCTGATGGCTACACCTTC. Protein: CAWSVVRSDGYTF. The V call is TRBV30, the J call TRBJ1-2; unclear D gene. V dropped 0 bases and J dropped 6 bases, with 11 bases sitting between them. Germline V gives CDR1 GTSNPN, CDR2 SVGIG (reference sequence). The CDR3 consists of 13 residues.

This clonotype was seen a handful of times. The genes are TRBV29-1 and TRBJ2-7, with 9 bases fitting TRBD1. The CDR3 is 13 amino acids. Losses at the gene ends were 6 bases for V and 5 bases for J; bases not matched to a gene: 8. The germline V gene encodes CDR1 SQVTM and CDR2 ANQGSEA. The CDR3 coding sequence is TGCAGCGTCTGGGCGGGACAGGGCCACGAGCAGTACGTC. Its translation is CSVWAGQGHEQYV.

The chain combines TRBV28 with TRBJ1-5, with 7 bases identical to TRBD1. V gave up 5 bases and J gave up 7 bases; unmatched junction bases: 2. Germline V gene sequence: CDR1 MDHEN, CDR2 SYDVKM. The CDR3 contains 12 residues. The CDR3 bases are TGTGCCAGCAGTGACAGGGTACAGCCCCAGCATTTT. The encoded protein is CASSDRVQPQHF.

The chain couples TRBV3-1 to TRBJ2-2, with 9 nucleotides matching TRBD1. The V gene's germline CDR1 is LGHDT and CDR2 YNNKEL (reference sequence). V lost 2 bases and J lost 7; bases outside the gene matches: 2. The CDR3 covers 14 residues. CDR3 coding DNA: TGTGCCAGCAGCCAAACAGGGGGCGGCGGGGAGCTGTTTTTT. This codes for CASSQTGGGGELFF. The full variable domain, its missing parts supplied by reference TRBV3-1 and TRBJ2-2, is DTAVSQTPKYLVTQMGNDKSIKCEQNLGHDTMYWYKQDSKKFLKIMFSYNNKELIINETVPNRFSPKSPDKAHLNLHINSLELGDSAVYFCASSQTGGGGELFFGEGSRLTVL.

This clonotype appeared a few times. The CDR3 protein is CASSGESQNTEAFF. CDR3 sequence (DNA): TGTGCCAGCTCAGGCGAGAGCCAAAACACTGAAGCTTTCTTT. The chain uses TRBV18 and TRBJ1-1; D gene uncertain. Trimming pared 5 bases from V and 2 bases from J, leaving 12 bases between. CDR1 and CDR2 from the germline V gene are KGHSH and LQKENI. This CDR3 has 14 amino acids.

The chain recombines TRBV7-2 with TRBJ2-4, with TRBD1 matching 8 bases. With V trimmed by 5 bases and J by 9 bases, 12 bases remained unmatched. The length of the CDR3 is 15 residues. Per the germline V gene, CDR1 is SGHTA and CDR2 is FQGNSA. The CDR3 region has the DNA TGTGCCAGCAGCCAAAGACAGGGGAGTGGCGGCATTCAGTACTTC. This encodes CASSQRQGSGGIQYF.